This T cell receptor beta chain is drawn from a study of blood T cell repertoires in COVID-19. This clone was detected a few times. The table came from immunoSEQ multiplex PCR; TCRdb's copy has only in-frame clones and leaves some out. The data show under 45,000 clones, around 88% seen once. CDR1 is MDHEN and CDR2 is SYDVKM in the germline V gene. The V and J ends lost 6 bases and 4 bases respectively, with 10 bases between them. This CDR3 is built from 14 residues. The clonotype originates from an elderly woman with active or convalescent COVID-19. Sequences were obtained from peripheral blood. This chain joins TRBV28 and TRBJ2-6; D not resolved. The chain's CDR3 is CASSLLSGANVLTF. The DNA of the CDR3 is TGTGCCAGCAGCCTCCTTTCCGGGGCCAACGTCCTGACTTTC.